This record covers a single T cell receptor beta chain. Its antigen is not identified. The sample originates from a study of cytomegalovirus exposure and HLA in healthy donors. The PCR used 60 Vbeta and 13 Jbeta primers. The table came from immunoSEQ multiplex PCR; TCRdb's copy has only in-frame clones and leaves some out. The sample has a few hundred thousand clones, about 74% seen once. Findings of the study overall: A later analysis linked a missense variant in DCLRE1C to the trimming of TCR beta V and J genes.

This TCR derives from a man aged 35 to 55 in good health and CMV-seronegative. Sequencing was performed on PBMCs.

The CDR3 here is CASSNGSTPRRSTGELFF. In DNA, the CDR3 is TGTGCCAGCAGCAATGGCTCGACTCCGAGAAGAAGCACCGGGGAGCTGTTTTTT. The chain carries TRBV21-1 and TRBJ2-2; the table assigns TRBD2, which was not confirmed against the DNA. TRBV21-1 is designated a pseudogene. The CDR3 runs 18 residues.